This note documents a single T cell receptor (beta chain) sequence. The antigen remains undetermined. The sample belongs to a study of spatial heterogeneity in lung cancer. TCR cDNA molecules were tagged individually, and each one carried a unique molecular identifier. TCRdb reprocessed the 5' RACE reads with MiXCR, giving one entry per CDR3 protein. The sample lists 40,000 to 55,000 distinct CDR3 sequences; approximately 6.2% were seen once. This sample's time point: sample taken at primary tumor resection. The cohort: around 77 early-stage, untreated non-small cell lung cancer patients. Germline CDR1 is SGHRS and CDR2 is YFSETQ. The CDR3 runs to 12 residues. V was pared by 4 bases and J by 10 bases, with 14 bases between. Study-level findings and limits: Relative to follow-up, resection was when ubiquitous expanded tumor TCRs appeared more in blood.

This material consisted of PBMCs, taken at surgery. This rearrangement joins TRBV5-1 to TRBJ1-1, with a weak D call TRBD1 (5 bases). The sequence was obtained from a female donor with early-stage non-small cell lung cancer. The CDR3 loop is CASSRDGKGAFF. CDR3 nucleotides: TGCGCCAGCAGCAGGGACGGGAAAGGAGCTTTCTTT.